The subject of this entry is one TCR beta chain. The sample is drawn from a study of blood T cell repertoires in COVID-19. Study in general: Whether acute or convalescent, the COVID-19 samples came from the United States, Italy and Spain. Sources were T cells, B-cell-depleted T cells, or PBMCs; the material itself was cDNA or gDNA.

This CDR3 region has 14 residues. The germline V gene has CDR1 SGHRS and CDR2 YFSETQ. V was pared by 4 bases and J by 2 bases, with 9 bases between. In the original analysis: How many nucleated cells were present was estimated from reference gene primer amplification. TCRdb's copy holds only in-frame clones and misses some; the assay was immunoSEQ multiplex PCR. Clonal size and the V and J genes are those of that table, whereas D and trimming came from the DNA. The table shows approximately 140,000 clones, with around four fifths occurring only once. The sequence was obtained from a human donor in a cohort sampled during active COVID-19. This chain uses TRBV5-1 with TRBJ1-4, with no clear D. The sequenced material came from peripheral blood. Here the CDR3 DNA reads TGCGCCAGCAGCCTGCAGGCTACTAATGAAAAACTGTTTTTT. The encoded protein is CASSLQATNEKLFF. Full variable domain (missing parts from reference TRBV5-1 and TRBJ1-4): KAGVTQTPRYLIKTRGQQVTLSCSPISGHRSVSWYQQTPGQGLQFLFEYFSETQRNKGNFPGRFSGRQFSNSRSEMNVSTLELGDSALYLCASSLQATNEKLFFGSGTQLSVL.